Following are 30 T cell receptor beta chains from one sample sequenced in a study of human T cells and chemical hapten exposure. TCRdb used MiXCR to reprocess the RACE reads, holding one entry per CDR3 protein. The sample lists tens of thousands of distinct CDR3 sequences, roughly a tenth occurring once. Time point in this sample: patch test 1, 2 weeks after DPC sensitization. Treatment described: therapeutic diphenylcyclopropenone sensitization with weekly scalp DPC. Sequencing used whole blood, obtained in connection with sensitization to the hapten diphenylcyclopropenone (DPC). The origin of the receptors is a man between 35 and 55 years old with alopecia areata. Some clones in this sample may be carry-over from other donors' samples.

The chain combines TRBV30 with TRBJ2-7; TRBD1 matches 7 bases. CDR1 is GTSNPN, CDR2 SVGIG, per germline (reference sequence). The trim removed 2 bases at V and 7 bases at J, leaving 5 bases unmatched. The CDR3 consists of 12 residues. In DNA form, the CDR3 reads TGTGCCTGGAGTACAGGGGTGCGGGAGCAGTACTTC. Protein sequence: CAWSTGVREQYF.

This clonotype has only a few counts. V gene TRBV7-8 combines with J gene TRBJ2-7; TRBD1 aligns across 8 bases. Germline V gene lookup returns CDR1 SGHVS and CDR2 FQNEAQ. CDR3 length: 15 residues. The ends lost 1 base at V and 3 bases at J; junction bases unmatched: 5. CDR3 amino acids: CASSLERTGFYEQYF. The CDR3 DNA reads as TGTGCCAGCAGCTTAGAGAGGACAGGGTTCTACGAGCAGTACTTC.

The chain is built from TRBV6-2 or TRBV6-3 and TRBJ2-7, with D maybe TRBD1 (6 bases). Trimming took off 7 bases at V and 6 bases at J, with 19 bases between the two ends. The germline V gene has CDR1 MNHEY and CDR2 SVGEGT. The CDR3 contains 14 residues. The CDR3 coding sequence is TGTGCCAGCACCCAACCCCCAGGGGTTGGCGAGCAGTACGTC. Encoded protein: CASTQPPGVGEQYV.

The chain uses TRBV29-1 and TRBJ1-1; a weak D match, TRBD1 (5 bases). Trimming removed 3 bases from V and 5 bases from J, with 10 bases in between. The CDR3 is 12 amino acids. The germline CDR1 and CDR2 sequences are SQVTM and ANQGSEA. The CDR3 loop reads CSVELGETEAFF. CDR3 nucleotide sequence: TGCAGCGTTGAGTTAGGGGAAACTGAAGCTTTCTTT. Together with reference TRBV29-1 and TRBJ1-1, the CDR3 gives the full variable domain: SAVISQKPSRDICQRGTSLTIQCQVDSQVTMMFWYRQQPGQSLTLIATANQGSEATYESGFVIDKFPISRPNLTFSTLTVSNMSPEDSSIYLCSVELGETEAFFGQGTRLTVV.

The genes are TRBV4-2 and TRBJ1-2, with 10 positions matching TRBD1. The junction had 13 bases not matched to a gene; V was cut back by 6 bases and J by 6 bases. The CDR3 is 16 residues long. Germline V gene data show CDR1 as LGHNA and CDR2 as YNFKEQ. The CDR3 DNA follows: TGTGCCAGCAGAACGGAGCCGGGACAGGGGCCGAATGGCTACACCTTC. It specifies CASRTEPGQGPNGYTF.

The rearrangement joins TRBV30 to TRBJ2-5; TRBD2 is a possible D gene (6 bases). V shed 0 bases and J shed 7 bases, with 9 bases lying between them. CDR1 GTSNPN and CDR2 SVGIG come from the germline V gene (reference sequence). The CDR3 is 12 amino acids. DNA for the CDR3: TGTGCCTGGAGTGTACCCGGGGGGACCCAGTACTTC. Amino acids: CAWSVPGGTQYF.

This clonotype was detected a few times. The V gene is TRBV6-5, the J gene TRBJ1-4; TRBD1 agrees at 7 bases. Germline V lookup: CDR1 MNHEY, CDR2 SVGAGI. V gave up 0 bases and J gave up 0 bases; unmatched junction bases: 1. The length of the CDR3 is 16 residues. The CDR3: CASSYSGTATNEKLFF. The CDR3 DNA reads TGTGCCAGCAGTTACTCGGGGACAGCAACTAATGAAAAACTGTTTTTT.

In its sample, this clonotype was seen a few times. The chain couples TRBV5-1 to TRBJ2-3; D not certain. In germline, CDR1 is SGHRS, CDR2 YFSETQ. Between the trimmed V and J ends, which lost 0 bases and 3 bases, there was a span of 14 bases. The CDR3 covers 16 residues. The CDR3 protein is CASSLVPPGPTDTQYF. In nucleotides, the CDR3 is TGCGCCAGCAGCTTGGTACCCCCTGGGCCAACAGATACGCAGTATTTT.

This clonotype has just a few counts. V and J are TRBV5-1 and TRBJ2-1; TRBD1 matches at 9 bases. This CDR3 spans 16 amino acids. CDR1 is SGHRS, CDR2 YFSETQ, per germline. The V gene end was trimmed by 5 bases and the J gene end by 4 bases; junction bases not matched to a gene: 10. CDR3 region: CASSTGDRVAYNEQFF. CDR3 coding DNA: TGCGCCAGCAGTACAGGGGACAGGGTCGCGTACAATGAGCAGTTCTTC.

This clonotype showed up just a few times. The chain uses TRBV6-5 and TRBJ1-2, with D possibly matching TRBD1 (6 bases). V was shortened by 0 bases and J by 4 bases, with 15 bases between the two germline ends. The CDR3 is made up of 16 amino acids. Per the germline V gene, CDR1 is MNHEY and CDR2 is SVGAGI. In DNA form, the CDR3 reads TGTGCCAGCAGTTACTCCATGGGGACAACGTTCTATGGCTACACCTTC. Translated: CASSYSMGTTFYGYTF.

V is TRBV2 and J is TRBJ1-4; D may be TRBD1 (6 bases). This CDR3 has 14 residues. V dropped 6 bases and J dropped 0 bases, with 8 bases sitting between them. Germline-derived CDR1 and CDR2 are SNHLY and FYNNEI. CDR3 protein: CASRRTATNEKLFF. The CDR3 coding sequence is TGTGCCAGCAGACGGACAGCAACTAATGAAAAACTGTTTTTT.

The chain links TRBV5-1 to TRBJ2-6, with D uncertain. Germline-derived CDR1 and CDR2 are SGHRS and YFSETQ. This CDR3 is 15 amino acids long. V lost 0 bases to trimming and J lost 2 bases, with 6 bases between them. CDR3 sequence reads: CASSLDQAGANVLTF. The CDR3 DNA reads TGCGCCAGCAGCTTGGATCAGGCTGGGGCCAACGTCCTGACTTTC.

The chain has TRBV2 and TRBJ1-5; no definite D call. Trimming stripped 4 bases from V and 5 bases from J, with 9 bases between. The CDR3 sequence is 13 residues long. Germline CDR1 is SNHLY and CDR2 is FYNNEI. The CDR3, as DNA: TGTGCCAGCAGTGTGTCAGGCTATCAGCCCCAGCATTTT. Translated, it gives CASSVSGYQPQHF.

The rearrangement uses TRBV9 and TRBJ2-1; the D gene could be TRBD1 or TRBD2 (6 bases each). The length of the CDR3 is 15 residues. Trimming stripped 0 bases from V and 12 bases from J, with 19 bases between. CDR1 SGDLS and CDR2 YYNGEE come from the germline V gene. The CDR3 DNA reads as TGTGCCAGCAGCGTAGGTTCGCGGGACATCGGGAGGCAGTTCTTC. This sequence encodes CASSVGSRDIGRQFF.

V is TRBV19 and J is TRBJ2-3; 11 bases line up with TRBD2. This CDR3 spans 17 amino acids. V lost 5 bases and J lost 2; bases outside the gene matches: 9. Germline assignment: CDR1 LNHDA and CDR2 SQIVND (reference sequence). The CDR3 sequence: CASSWRLAGSTTDTQYF. Written as DNA, the CDR3 is TGTGCCAGTAGTTGGAGACTAGCGGGATCCACCACAGATACGCAGTATTTT.

This chain joins TRBV28 and TRBJ1-2; D ambiguous. Germline V gene data show CDR1 as MDHEN and CDR2 as SYDVKM. The CDR3 length is 13 residues. V was trimmed by 6 bases and J by 8 bases, leaving 16 bases between them. This CDR3 reads CASRLGVLGGYTF. In nucleotides, the CDR3 is TGTGCCAGCAGACTCGGGGTTTTGGGGGGCTACACCTTC.

This clonotype has ten or more counts. The V call is TRBV20-1, the J call TRBJ2-3; TRBD2 is a possible D gene (6 bases). V was pared by 2 bases and J by 4 bases, with 22 bases between. CDR3 length: 17 amino acids. Germline assignment: CDR1 DFQATT and CDR2 SNEGSKA (reference sequence). CDR3 protein: CSARSVAEAINADTQYF. CDR3 sequence (DNA): TGCAGTGCTAGATCGGTAGCGGAAGCTATAAACGCAGATACGCAGTATTTT.

Ten or more counts support this clonotype. The chain employs TRBV3-1 and TRBJ1-5; D is perhaps TRBD1 (5 bases). Per germline, CDR1 LGHDT and CDR2 YNNKEL (reference sequence). The V gene lost 1 base and the J gene lost 0 bases, with 10 bases spanning the gap. The CDR3 has 16 residues. The CDR3 region is CASSQGGGTSNQPQHF. CDR3 sequence (DNA): TGTGCCAGCAGCCAAGGTGGGGGGACTAGCAATCAGCCCCAGCATTTT.

This clonotype has a count of ten or more. The CDR3 spells CASSQETFGNQPQHF. In nucleotides, the CDR3 is TGTGCCAGCTCCCAGGAGACATTCGGCAATCAGCCCCAGCATTTT. The chain combines TRBV2 with TRBJ1-5, with D unclear. The CDR3 is made up of 15 amino acids. CDR1 is SNHLY, CDR2 FYNNEI, per germline. With 8 bases removed from V and 2 bases from J, the gap between germline ends came to 16 bases. Combining the CDR3 with reference TRBV2 and TRBJ1-5 gives the whole variable domain EPEVTQTPSHQVTQMGQEVILRCVPISNHLYFYWYRQILGQKVEFLVSFYNNEISEKSEIFDDQFSVERPDGSNFTLKIRSTKLEDSAMYFCASSQETFGNQPQHFGDGTRLSIL.

Ten or more counts support this clonotype. The chain uses TRBV29-1 and TRBJ1-5, with 7 nucleotides matching TRBD1. There are 13 residues in the CDR3. The germline CDR1 and CDR2 sequences are SQVTM and ANQGSEA. The V gene end was trimmed by 7 bases and the J gene end by 4 bases; junction bases not matched to a gene: 7. The CDR3 spells CSAQGGENQPQHF. The CDR3 DNA sequence: TGCAGCGCCCAGGGGGGGGAGAATCAGCCCCAGCATTTT.

This clonotype was observed a few times. The chain recombines TRBV20-1 with TRBJ2-5; D unresolved. The length of the CDR3 is 14 residues. Trimming cost V 0 bases and J 4 bases, with 12 bases left between them. Per the germline V gene, CDR1 is DFQATT and CDR2 is SNEGSKA (reference sequence). The CDR3 sequence is CSAREVGIVETQYF. The DNA for the CDR3 is TGCAGTGCTAGAGAGGTTGGGATAGTAGAGACCCAGTACTTC.

A few counts support this clonotype. The chain recombines TRBV11-3 with TRBJ2-1; 14 bases are shared with TRBD2. The CDR3 length is 17 residues. CDR1 and CDR2 from the germline V gene are SGHNT and YENEEA. After removal of 10 bases from V and 5 bases from J, the junction contained 13 bases not matched to a gene. DNA for the CDR3: TGTGCCACCACGACTAGCGGGAGGGAATCGGGGGACAATGAGCAGTTCTTC. Its protein product is CATTTSGRESGDNEQFF.

The CDR3 DNA is TGTGCCAGCAGTTACGGGGGCTCGGGCACAGATACGCAGTATTTT. Amino acid sequence: CASSYGGSGTDTQYF. This sequence joins TRBV6-6 and TRBJ2-3, with D possibly TRBD1 on 6 matching bases. V lost 2 bases and J 1 base, leaving 10 bases between the germline ends. The length of the CDR3 is 15 residues. Germline values: CDR1 MNHNY, CDR2 SVGAGI (reference sequence).

This clonotype turned up a few times. This chain uses TRBV10-3 with TRBJ2-3; TRBD2 matches 13 bases. Germline V gives CDR1 ENHRY, CDR2 SYGVKD. Trimming removed 8 bases from V and 6 bases from J; junction bases left unmatched: 17. The CDR3 spans 18 residues. This CDR3 is CAIRPGLAGAATRDTQYF. CDR3 bases: TGTGCCATCCGGCCCGGACTAGCGGGGGCGGCTACAAGGGATACGCAGTATTTT.

The chain combines TRBV7-2 with TRBJ2-7; D gene unclear. The CDR3 loop spans 12 amino acids. Germline CDR1 reads SGHTA; CDR2 reads FQGNSA. Deletions cut 5 bases from V and 6 bases from J, with 11 bases between. CDR3 sequence reads: CASSPGGSEQYF. DNA of the CDR3: TGTGCCAGCAGCCCGGGCGGAAGCGAGCAGTACTTC.

This sequence joins TRBV27 and TRBJ2-7; D possibly corresponds to TRBD1 (5 bases). CDR3 size: 13 residues. CDR1 and CDR2 from the germline V gene are MNHEY and SMNVEV (reference sequence). The CDR3 spells CASSLCCRQTPGV. The CDR3 DNA reads as TGTGCCAGCAGTTTATGTTGCCGACAGACTCCGGGCGTC.

This clonotype showed up just a few times. The rearrangement links TRBV20-1 to TRBJ2-2; possibly TRBD1 for D (6 bases). Between the trimmed V and J ends, which lost 4 bases and 2 bases, there was a span of 14 bases. Germline loops: CDR1 DFQATT, CDR2 SNEGSKA (reference sequence). CDR3 length equals 15 residues. CDR3 sequence: CSATGQQINTGELFF. The CDR3 DNA follows: TGCAGTGCTACGGGACAACAAATTAACACCGGGGAGCTGTTTTTT.

The chain joins TRBV20-1 to TRBJ1-2; 8 nucleotides agree with TRBD1. Germline trimming cut 3 bases from V and 3 bases from J; bases unmatched to any gene: 6. The CDR3 sequence is 14 residues long. The germline CDR1 and CDR2 sequences are DFQATT and SNEGSKA (reference sequence). The CDR3 DNA is TGCAGTGCTAGTCGCGACAGGGGCGACTATGGCTACACCTTC. It specifies CSASRDRGDYGYTF.

Comment on this clonotype: A much bigger clone sits one base away, suggesting this may be a read error. The chain joins TRBV7-6 to TRBJ2-1, with D perhaps TRBD1 or TRBD2 (6 bases each). This CDR3 has 15 amino acids. Germline CDR1 reads SGHVS; CDR2 reads FNYEAQ. V dropped 5 bases and J dropped 15 bases, with 26 bases sitting between them. The CDR3 here is CASSAHLAEGGGRFF. CDR3 coding DNA: TGTGCCAGCAGCGCGCACTTAGCGGAAGGGGGTGGGCGGTTCTTC.

V usage is TRBV7-2 and J usage is TRBJ2-3; D is uncertain. The CDR3 has 15 amino acids. V was cut by 4 bases and J by 0 bases, with 11 bases left in between. Germline V gene data show CDR1 as SGHTA and CDR2 as FQGNSA. The CDR3 is CASSSVSGSTDTQYF. In DNA form, the CDR3 reads TGTGCCAGCAGCTCTGTCTCAGGAAGCACAGATACGCAGTATTTT.